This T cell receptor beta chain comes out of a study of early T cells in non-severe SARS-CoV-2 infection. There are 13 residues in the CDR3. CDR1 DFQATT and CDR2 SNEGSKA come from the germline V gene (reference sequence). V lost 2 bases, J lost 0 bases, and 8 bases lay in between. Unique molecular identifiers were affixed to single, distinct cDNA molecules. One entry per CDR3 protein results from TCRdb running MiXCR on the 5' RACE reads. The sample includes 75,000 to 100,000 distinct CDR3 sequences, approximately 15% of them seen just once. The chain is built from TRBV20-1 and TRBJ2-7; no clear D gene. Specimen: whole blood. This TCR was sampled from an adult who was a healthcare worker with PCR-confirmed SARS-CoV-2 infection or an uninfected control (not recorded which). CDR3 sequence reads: CSARLGNSYEQYF. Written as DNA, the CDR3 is TGCAGTGCTAGACTAGGGAACTCCTACGAGCAGTACTTC.